Each of the 24 T cell receptor beta chains below was sequenced from the same sample in a study of shared clonotypes between healthy human individuals. Sequenced by immunoSEQ multiplex PCR; TCRdb stores in-frame clones only, minus some. The sample contains about 2 million clones, just under 95% of which appear only once. Naive CD8 isolation took CD45RO-negative cells positively selected for CCR7 and excluded terminally differentiated effector memory CD45RA+ cells. The sequenced sample consisted of naive CD8+ T cells sorted from blood. The receptors were gathered from a man aged 18 to 30 in good health.

Comments on this clone: At the DNA level, this CDR3 is encoded by other sequences in the same sample as well. The chain recombines TRBV6-1 with TRBJ2-7; D remains ambiguous. This CDR3 spans 13 amino acids. The ends were cut back, 0 bases at V and 2 bases at J, with 5 bases in the middle. Germline V gene sequence: CDR1 MNHNS, CDR2 SASEGT. The CDR3 DNA sequence: TGTGCCAGCAGTGAAGCAGGGACCTACGAGCAGTACTTC. The encoded protein is CASSEAGTYEQYF.

The chain combines TRBV6-5 with TRBJ2-1; D is possibly TRBD2 (5 bases). CDR1 is MNHEY and CDR2 is SVGAGI in the germline V gene. The CDR3 length is 13 residues. Between the trimmed V and J ends, which lost 0 bases and 10 bases, there was a span of 10 bases. The CDR3 DNA follows: TGTGCCAGCAGTTACTCTAGCGTTGGGGAGCAGTTCTTC. Translation gives CASSYSSVGEQFF.

This chain uses TRBV5-1 with TRBJ2-5; perhaps TRBD1 as D (5 bases). Trimming took 3 bases from V and 4 from J, leaving 16 bases between them. Germline values: CDR1 SGHRS, CDR2 YFSETQ. The CDR3 contains 15 residues. CDR3 DNA: TGCGCCAGCAGCTCAGGGATTGGGGATCCAGAGACCCAGTACTTC. Translating gives CASSSGIGDPETQYF.

Regarding this clone: Other DNA sequences in the same sample also yield this CDR3. V is TRBV30 and J is TRBJ1-1, with no clear D. The CDR3 totals 13 residues. Germline V gene lookup returns CDR1 GTSNPN and CDR2 SVGIG (reference sequence). V lost 0 bases and J lost 5, with 10 bases in between. The DNA for the CDR3 is TGTGCCTGGAGTGTAGGTTCGTATACTGAAGCTTTCTTT. Amino acid sequence: CAWSVGSYTEAFF.

In its sample, this clone was seen once. V is TRBV4-1 and J is TRBJ1-1, with unresolved D. Germline CDR1 and CDR2: MGHRA and YSYEKL. V shed 0 bases and J shed 4 bases, with 9 bases lying between them. CDR3 length: 14 residues. For the CDR3, the DNA is TGCGCCAGCAGCCAAGATCAGCGGGGCACTGAAGCTTTCTTT. This encodes CASSQDQRGTEAFF.

This clone was seen a handful of times. The genes are TRBV30 and TRBJ1-1; TRBD1 matches 9 bases. The CDR3 consists of 13 residues. Germline V gives CDR1 GTSNPN, CDR2 SVGIG (reference sequence). V trimming: 8 bases; J trimming: 7 bases; junction bases outside the gene matches: 11. The CDR3 DNA reads TGTGCCGGGGATCTGGGACAGGGCCTTGAAGCTTTCTTT. As protein: CAGDLGQGLEAFF. Based on the CDR3 plus reference TRBV30 and TRBJ1-1, the full variable domain is SQTIHQWPATLVQPVGSPLSLECTVEGTSNPNLYWYRQAAGRGLQLLFYSVGIGQISSEVPQNLSASRPQDRQFILSSKKLLLSDSGFYLCAGDLGQGLEAFFGQGTRLTVV.

As regards this clone: This likely traces to a read error, being one base from a far larger clone. This same CDR3 is encoded by further DNA sequences in the sample. V and J are TRBV28 and TRBJ2-1; 10 nucleotides line up with TRBD1. Germline V gives CDR1 MDHEN, CDR2 SYDVKM. The CDR3 is made up of 13 amino acids. J gave up 8 bases and V 3 bases, and 1 base lay outside the gene matches. The CDR3 sequence: CASSLGTGDEQFF. CDR3 sequence (DNA): TGTGCCAGCAGTTTGGGGACAGGGGATGAGCAGTTCTTC.

The J gene is TRBJ1-6, the V gene TRBV21-1; the D segment call TRBD1 is taken from the table without a DNA check. TRBV21-1 is an annotated pseudogene. The CDR3 length is 16 residues. The CDR3 nucleotides read TGTGCCAGCAGCTCGACGGACAGGGACGAAGAGTGGGCCCTCCACTTT. This gives the protein CASSSTDRDEEWALHF.

The genes are TRBV6-1 and TRBJ2-7; D might be TRBD2 (6 bases). Germline CDR1 MNHNS, CDR2 SASEGT. The CDR3 is 16 amino acids. Trimming took off 3 bases at V and 2 bases at J, with 17 bases between the two ends. The CDR3 nucleotides read TGTGCCAGCAGTGATGGGCCGGGACTTCACACCTACGAGCAGTACTTC. It codes for CASSDGPGLHTYEQYF.

The chain joins TRBV9 to TRBJ2-3, with 10 bases identical to TRBD2. The V and J ends lost 6 bases and 0 bases, in that order; junction bases with no gene match: 4. Germline CDR1 and CDR2: SGDLS and YYNGEE. The CDR3 length is 15 residues. CDR3 region: CASTLAGVSTDTQYF. The CDR3 DNA reads TGTGCCAGCACCCTAGCGGGGGTGAGCACAGATACGCAGTATTTT.

The rearrangement joins TRBV11-3 to TRBJ2-1; 7 bases are a match to TRBD2. The CDR3 runs 14 residues. Losses at the gene ends were 5 bases for V and 5 bases for J; bases not matched to a gene: 6. Germline V CDR1 and CDR2: SGHNT, YENEEA. CDR3 loop: CASSPGGEDNEQFF. The CDR3 coding sequence is TGTGCCAGCAGCCCGGGGGGTGAGGACAATGAGCAGTTCTTC.

The CDR3 DNA follows: TGTGCCAGCAGTTACCGAGCGGGGGGAACGTACAATGAGCAGTTCTTC. It is translated as CASSYRAGGTYNEQFF. The chain links TRBV6-5 to TRBJ2-1; 9 bases are shared with TRBD2. The CDR3 is 16 amino acids. Trimming cost V 2 bases and J 4 bases; bases outside gene matches: 6. CDR1 and CDR2 from the germline V gene are MNHEY and SVGAGI.

As for this clone: This sample also contains other DNA sequences that code for the same CDR3. V gene TRBV29-1 combines with J gene TRBJ2-1; D gene unclear. Germline CDR1 SQVTM, CDR2 ANQGSEA. The CDR3 loop spans 11 amino acids. V shed 3 bases and J shed 6 bases, with 6 bases lying between them. The CDR3 loop is CSVEGGNEQFF. CDR3 bases: TGCAGCGTTGAGGGTGGCAATGAGCAGTTCTTC.

This chain uses TRBV5-1 with TRBJ1-2, with 7 bases matching TRBD1. CDR1 and CDR2 from the germline V gene are SGHRS and YFSETQ. The CDR3 length is 12 residues. With 3 bases clipped from V and 4 bases from J, the junction kept 0 bases outside the gene matches. The CDR3 sequence is CASSWDSYGYTF. CDR3 nucleotides: TGCGCCAGCAGCTGGGACAGCTATGGCTACACCTTC. The full variable domain, rest sourced from reference TRBV5-1 and TRBJ1-2, is KAGVTQTPRYLIKTRGQQVTLSCSPISGHRSVSWYQQTPGQGLQFLFEYFSETQRNKGNFPGRFSGRQFSNSRSEMNVSTLELGDSALYLCASSWDSYGYTFGSGTRLTVV.

As to this clone: This specimen includes other DNA sequences encoding the same CDR3. The rearrangement links TRBV6-1 to TRBJ2-7; TRBD1 matches at 7 bases. This CDR3 has 15 amino acids. Per the germline V gene, CDR1 is MNHNS and CDR2 is SASEGT. Trimming cost V 1 base and J 0 bases; bases outside gene matches: 3. CDR3 sequence reads: CASSEGQGSSYEQYF. CDR3 DNA: TGTGCCAGCAGTGAAGGACAGGGCAGCTCCTACGAGCAGTACTTC.

J is TRBJ2-7 and V is TRBV14; 7 bases line up with TRBD2. The germline V gene encodes CDR1 SGHDN and CDR2 FVKESK. The CDR3 covers 15 residues. After removal of 5 bases from V and 0 bases from J, the junction contained 7 bases not matched to a gene. The CDR3 loop reads CASSETSDSSYEQYF. DNA for the CDR3: TGTGCCAGCAGCGAAACTAGCGACAGCTCCTACGAGCAGTACTTC.

V is TRBV14 and J is TRBJ2-1, with 7 nucleotides matching TRBD2. Trimming at V came to 1 base and at J to 3 bases, leaving 0 bases not matched to a gene. In germline, CDR1 is SGHDN, CDR2 FVKESK. CDR3 length: 14 residues. Written as DNA, the CDR3 is TGTGCCAGCAGCCAAGTAGCGGGCTACAATGAGCAGTTCTTC. Its translation: CASSQVAGYNEQFF.

The chain recombines TRBV28 with TRBJ2-5; possibly TRBD1 or TRBD2 for D (5 bases each). Germline V gene data show CDR1 as MDHEN and CDR2 as SYDVKM. This CDR3 region has 15 residues. The V gene lost 3 bases and the J gene lost 2 bases, with 13 bases spanning the gap. The CDR3 nucleotides are TGTGCCAGCAGTTTCACCGGGACCCGGCAAGAGACCCAGTACTTC. This sequence encodes CASSFTGTRQETQYF.

The chain has TRBV7-9 and TRBJ2-1; no definite D call. Trimming removed 3 bases from V and 1 base from J, with 7 bases in between. Germline CDR1 is SEHNR and CDR2 is FQNEAQ (reference sequence). CDR3 length equals 14 residues. This CDR3 is CASSFHESYNEQFF. In DNA, the CDR3 is TGTGCCAGCAGCTTCCACGAGTCCTACAATGAGCAGTTCTTC. The full variable domain, completed using reference TRBV7-9 and TRBJ2-1, is DTGVSQNPRHKITKRGQNVTFRCDPISEHNRLYWYRQTLGQGPEFLTYFQNEAQLEKSRLLSDRFSAERPKGSFSTLEIQRTEQGDSAMYLCASSFHESYNEQFFGPGTRLTVL.

V is TRBV21-1 and J is TRBJ2-1. TRBV21-1 is an annotated pseudogene. The CDR3 covers 15 residues. The CDR3 loop reads CASSPVGPEYNEQFF. The CDR3 nucleotides are TGTGCCAGCAGCCCCGTCGGGCCAGAATACAATGAGCAGTTCTTC.

The chain is built from TRBV6-4 and TRBJ2-1, with D tentatively TRBD2 (5 bases). The CDR3 runs 15 residues. Germline V gives CDR1 MRHNA, CDR2 SNTAGT. The V end was cut by 4 bases, the J end by 10 bases, with 20 bases between. DNA for the CDR3: TGTGCCAGCAGTGCTTTAGCCGGGTTGAGGGAAGAGCAGTTCTTC. Translating gives CASSALAGLREEQFF.

This chain joins TRBV11-2 and TRBJ2-7, with D uncertain. V was cut by 1 base and J by 5 bases, with 15 bases left in between. Germline CDR1 is SGHAT and CDR2 is FQNNGV. The CDR3 runs 15 residues. CDR3 nucleotides: TGTGCCAGCAGCTTAGTAGGAGACTTGGTAAACGAGCAGTACTTC. Translation: CASSLVGDLVNEQYF.

The chain employs TRBV10-1 and TRBJ2-5, with TRBD1 matching 11 bases. The germline V gene has CDR1 WNHNN and CDR2 SYGVQD (reference sequence). The V gene end was trimmed by 0 bases and the J gene end by 3 bases; junction bases not matched to a gene: 3. This CDR3 is 16 amino acids long. This CDR3 reads CASSESGTGGEETQYF. The CDR3 DNA sequence: TGCGCCAGCAGTGAGTCTGGGACAGGGGGAGAAGAGACCCAGTACTTC.

V usage is TRBV14 and J usage is TRBJ1-1, with D perhaps matching TRBD1 (6 bases). The V end was cut by 0 bases, the J end by 7 bases, with 12 bases between. The length of the CDR3 is 14 residues. CDR1 and CDR2 (germline): SGHDN, FVKESK. The CDR3, as DNA: TGTGCCAGCAGCCAAGATTTACAGGGAAGTGAAGCTTTCTTT. Translating it yields CASSQDLQGSEAFF.